This T cell receptor beta chain was retrieved from a study of identical twins. Study observations and caveats: Cross-sectional statistics underpinned the conclusions; the same donors were not followed.

One entry per CDR3 protein results from TCRdb running MiXCR on the 5' RACE reads. Here the sample spans around 480,000 distinct CDR3 sequences, roughly an eighth being singletons. The V gene lost 6 bases and the J gene lost 6 bases, with 17 bases spanning the gap. The CDR3 extends over 14 amino acids. Germline V gene lookup returns CDR1 MNHNS and CDR2 SASEGT. Comment on this clonotype: Its antigen is still unknown.

The same data also contributed to another study, on yellow fever vaccine responses in identical twins.

The TCR comes from a woman between 18 and 30 years old in good health. The J gene is TRBJ2-5, the V gene TRBV6-1, with D unresolved. Sequencing was carried out using CD4+ T cells sorted from blood. Written as DNA, the CDR3 is TGTGCCAGCAGCGTACCCCCCGGGTTGAAGACCCAGTACTTC. It yields the protein CASSVPPGLKTQYF.